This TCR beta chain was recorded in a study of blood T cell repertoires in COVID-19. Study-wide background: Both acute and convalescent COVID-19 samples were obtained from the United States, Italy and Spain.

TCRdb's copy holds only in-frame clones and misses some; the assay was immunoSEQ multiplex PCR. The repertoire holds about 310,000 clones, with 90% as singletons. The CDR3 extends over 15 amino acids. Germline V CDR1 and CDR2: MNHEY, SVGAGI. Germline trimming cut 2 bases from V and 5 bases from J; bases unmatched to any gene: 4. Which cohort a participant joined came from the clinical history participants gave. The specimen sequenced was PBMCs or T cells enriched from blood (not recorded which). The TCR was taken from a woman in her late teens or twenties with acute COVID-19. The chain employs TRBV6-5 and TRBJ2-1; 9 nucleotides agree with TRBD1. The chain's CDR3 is CASSYLGQGHNEQFF. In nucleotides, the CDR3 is TGTGCCAGCAGTTACCTGGGACAGGGTCACAATGAGCAGTTCTTC.